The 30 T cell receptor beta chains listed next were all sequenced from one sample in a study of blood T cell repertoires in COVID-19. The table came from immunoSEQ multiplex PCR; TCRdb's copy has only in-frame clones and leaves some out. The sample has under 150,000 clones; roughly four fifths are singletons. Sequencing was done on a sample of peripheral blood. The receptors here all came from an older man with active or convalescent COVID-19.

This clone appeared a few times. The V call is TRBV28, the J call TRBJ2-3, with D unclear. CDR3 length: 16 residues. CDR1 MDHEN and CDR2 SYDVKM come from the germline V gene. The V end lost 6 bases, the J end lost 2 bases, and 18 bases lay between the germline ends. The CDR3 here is CASSRPRGQLTDTQYF. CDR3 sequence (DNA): TGTGCCAGCAGCCGTCCTCGCGGCCAGCTCACAGATACGCAGTATTTT.

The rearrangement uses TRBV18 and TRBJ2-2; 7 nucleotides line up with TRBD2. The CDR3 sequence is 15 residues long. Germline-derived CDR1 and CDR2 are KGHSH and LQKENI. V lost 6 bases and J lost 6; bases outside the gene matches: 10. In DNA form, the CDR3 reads TGTGCCAGCTCCCCCCCGGCGGGAGTTCCCGGGGAGCTGTTTTTT. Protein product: CASSPPAGVPGELFF.

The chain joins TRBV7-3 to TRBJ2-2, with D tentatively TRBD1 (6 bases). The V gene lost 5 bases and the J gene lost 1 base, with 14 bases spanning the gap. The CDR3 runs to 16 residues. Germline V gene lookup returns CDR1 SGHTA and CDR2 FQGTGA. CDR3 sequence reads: CASSKQGIGNTGELFF. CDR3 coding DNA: TGTGCCAGCAGCAAACAGGGAATTGGGAACACCGGGGAGCTGTTTTTT.

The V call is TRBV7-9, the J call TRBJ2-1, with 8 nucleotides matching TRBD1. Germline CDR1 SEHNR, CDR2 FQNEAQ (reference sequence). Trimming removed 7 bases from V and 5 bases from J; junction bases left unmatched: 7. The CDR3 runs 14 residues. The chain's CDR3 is CASTLDRAHNEQFF. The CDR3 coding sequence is TGTGCCAGCACCTTGGACAGGGCCCACAATGAGCAGTTCTTC.

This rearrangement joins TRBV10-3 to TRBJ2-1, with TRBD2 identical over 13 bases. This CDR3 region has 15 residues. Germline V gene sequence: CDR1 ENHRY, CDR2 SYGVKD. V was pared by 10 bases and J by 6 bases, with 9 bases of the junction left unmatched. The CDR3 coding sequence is TGTGCCACAGCGGGACTAGCGGGAAATGGCAATGAGCAGTTCTTC. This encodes CATAGLAGNGNEQFF.

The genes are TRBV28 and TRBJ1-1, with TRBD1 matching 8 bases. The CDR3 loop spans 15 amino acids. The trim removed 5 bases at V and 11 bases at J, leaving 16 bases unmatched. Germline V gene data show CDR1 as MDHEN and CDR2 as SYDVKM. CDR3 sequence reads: CASSTRTGFDLRAFF. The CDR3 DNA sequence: TGTGCCAGCAGTACCCGGACAGGGTTTGATCTGCGGGCTTTCTTT.

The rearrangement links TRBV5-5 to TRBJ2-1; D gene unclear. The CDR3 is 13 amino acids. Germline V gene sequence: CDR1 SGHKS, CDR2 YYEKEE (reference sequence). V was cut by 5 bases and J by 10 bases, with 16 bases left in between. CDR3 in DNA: TGTGCCAGCAGTTTTGTGATAGCTCTGGAGCAGTTCTTC. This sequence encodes CASSFVIALEQFF.

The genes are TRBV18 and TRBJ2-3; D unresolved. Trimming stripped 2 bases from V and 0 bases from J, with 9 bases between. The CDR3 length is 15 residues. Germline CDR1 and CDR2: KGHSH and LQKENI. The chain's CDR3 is CASSPGGVSTDTQYF. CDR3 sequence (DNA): TGTGCCAGCTCACCAGGCGGAGTAAGCACAGATACGCAGTATTTT.

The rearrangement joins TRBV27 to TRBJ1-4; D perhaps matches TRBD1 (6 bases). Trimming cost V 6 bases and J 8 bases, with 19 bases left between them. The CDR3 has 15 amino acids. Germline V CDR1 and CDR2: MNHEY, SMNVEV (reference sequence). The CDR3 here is CASSGGAGIGEKLFF. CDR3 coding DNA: TGTGCCAGCAGCGGGGGGGCAGGGATTGGCGAAAAACTGTTTTTT.

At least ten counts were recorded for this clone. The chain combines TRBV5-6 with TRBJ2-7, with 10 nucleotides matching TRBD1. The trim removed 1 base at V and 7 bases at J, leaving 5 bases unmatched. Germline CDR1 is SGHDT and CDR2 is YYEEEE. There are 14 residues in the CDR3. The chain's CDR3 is CASSLRQGAKEQYF. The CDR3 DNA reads TGTGCCAGCAGCTTGCGACAGGGGGCGAAGGAGCAGTACTTC.

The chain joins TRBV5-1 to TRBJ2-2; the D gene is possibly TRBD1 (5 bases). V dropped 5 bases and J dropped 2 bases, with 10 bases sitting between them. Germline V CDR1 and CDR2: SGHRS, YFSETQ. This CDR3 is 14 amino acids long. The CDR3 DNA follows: TGCGCCAGCAGGACAGACAGAAACACCGGGGAGCTGTTTTTT. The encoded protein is CASRTDRNTGELFF.

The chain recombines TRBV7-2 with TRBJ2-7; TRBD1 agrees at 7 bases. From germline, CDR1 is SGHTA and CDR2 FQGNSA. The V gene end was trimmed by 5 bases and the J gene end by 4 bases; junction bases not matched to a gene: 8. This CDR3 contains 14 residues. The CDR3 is CASSTTGTVYEQYF. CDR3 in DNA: TGTGCCAGCAGCACGACCGGGACAGTTTACGAGCAGTACTTC.

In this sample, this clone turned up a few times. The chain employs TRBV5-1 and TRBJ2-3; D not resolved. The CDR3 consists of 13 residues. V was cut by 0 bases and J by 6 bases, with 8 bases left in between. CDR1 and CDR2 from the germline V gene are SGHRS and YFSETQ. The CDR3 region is CASSLVPEDTQYF. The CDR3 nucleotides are TGCGCCAGCAGCTTGGTACCCGAGGATACGCAGTATTTT. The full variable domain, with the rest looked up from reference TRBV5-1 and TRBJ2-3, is KAGVTQTPRYLIKTRGQQVTLSCSPISGHRSVSWYQQTPGQGLQFLFEYFSETQRNKGNFPGRFSGRQFSNSRSEMNVSTLELGDSALYLCASSLVPEDTQYFGPGTRLTVL.

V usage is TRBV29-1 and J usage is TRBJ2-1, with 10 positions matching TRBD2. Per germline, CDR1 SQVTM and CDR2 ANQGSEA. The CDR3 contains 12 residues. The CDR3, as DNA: TGCCACGCTAGCGGGAGCGGTCATGAGCAGTTCTTC. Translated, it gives CHASGSGHEQFF.

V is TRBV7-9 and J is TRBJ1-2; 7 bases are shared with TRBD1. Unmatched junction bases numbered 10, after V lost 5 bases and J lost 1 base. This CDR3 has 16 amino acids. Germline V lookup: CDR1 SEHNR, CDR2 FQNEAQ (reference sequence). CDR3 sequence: CASSPGRGTVNYGYTF. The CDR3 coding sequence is TGTGCCAGCAGCCCCGGGCGCGGGACAGTTAACTATGGCTACACCTTC. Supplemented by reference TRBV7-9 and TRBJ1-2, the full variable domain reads DTGVSQNPRHKITKRGQNVTFRCDPISEHNRLYWYRQTLGQGPEFLTYFQNEAQLEKSRLLSDRFSAERPKGSFSTLEIQRTEQGDSAMYLCASSPGRGTVNYGYTFGSGTRLTVV.

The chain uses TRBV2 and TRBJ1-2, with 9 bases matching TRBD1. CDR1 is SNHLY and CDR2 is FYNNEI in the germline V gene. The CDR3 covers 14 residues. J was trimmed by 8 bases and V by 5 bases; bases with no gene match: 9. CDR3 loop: CASSLTGGVRGYTF. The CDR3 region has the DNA TGTGCCAGCAGTCTTACAGGGGGCGTACGGGGCTACACCTTC.

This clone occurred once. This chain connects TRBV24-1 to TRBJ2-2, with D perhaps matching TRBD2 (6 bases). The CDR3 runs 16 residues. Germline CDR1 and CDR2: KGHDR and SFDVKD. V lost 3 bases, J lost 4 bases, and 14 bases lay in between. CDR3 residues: CATSDMGGVGTGELFF. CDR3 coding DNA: TGTGCCACCAGTGATATGGGGGGAGTTGGCACCGGGGAGCTGTTTTTT.

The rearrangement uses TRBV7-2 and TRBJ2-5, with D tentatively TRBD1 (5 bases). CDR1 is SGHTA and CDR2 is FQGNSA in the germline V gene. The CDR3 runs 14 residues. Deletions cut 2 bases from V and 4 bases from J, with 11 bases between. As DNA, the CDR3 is TGTGCCAGCAGCTTACAGGGATCCGGAGAGACCCAGTACTTC. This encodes CASSLQGSGETQYF.

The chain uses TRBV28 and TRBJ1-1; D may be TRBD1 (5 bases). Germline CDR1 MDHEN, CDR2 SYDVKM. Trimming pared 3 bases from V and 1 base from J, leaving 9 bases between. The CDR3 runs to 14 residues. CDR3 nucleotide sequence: TGTGCCAGCAGTTTGGCTCAGGGGAACACTGAAGCTTTCTTT. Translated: CASSLAQGNTEAFF.

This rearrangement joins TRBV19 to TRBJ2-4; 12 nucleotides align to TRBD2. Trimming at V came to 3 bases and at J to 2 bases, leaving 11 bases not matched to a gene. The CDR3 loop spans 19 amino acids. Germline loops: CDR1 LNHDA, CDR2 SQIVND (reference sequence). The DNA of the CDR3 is TGTGCCAGTAGTATCCAGGCTAGCGGGGGGGCTAAAACCAAAAACATTCAGTACTTC. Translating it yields CASSIQASGGAKTKNIQYF.

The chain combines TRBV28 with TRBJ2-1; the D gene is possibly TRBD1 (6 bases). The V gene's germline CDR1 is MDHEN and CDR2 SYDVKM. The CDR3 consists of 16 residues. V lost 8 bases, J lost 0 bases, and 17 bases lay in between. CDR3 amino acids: CASGVAGTSSYNEQFF. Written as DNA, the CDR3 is TGTGCCAGCGGGGTGGCCGGGACAAGCTCCTACAATGAGCAGTTCTTC.

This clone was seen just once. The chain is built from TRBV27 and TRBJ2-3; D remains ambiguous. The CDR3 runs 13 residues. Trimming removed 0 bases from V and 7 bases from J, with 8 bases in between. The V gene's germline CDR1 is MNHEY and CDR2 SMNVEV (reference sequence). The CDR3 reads CASSLSGRYTQYF. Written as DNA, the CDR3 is TGTGCCAGCAGTTTATCGGGCCGATATACGCAGTATTTT.

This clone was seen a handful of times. The CDR3 loop is CASSLVGEGTEAFF. CDR3 coding DNA: TGTGCCAGCAGCTTGGTAGGGGAGGGCACTGAAGCTTTCTTT. The chain carries TRBV7-2 and TRBJ1-1; tentatively, D is TRBD1 (5 bases). The V end was cut by 3 bases, the J end by 4 bases, with 12 bases between. This CDR3 spans 14 amino acids. Looked up from germline, CDR1 is SGHTA and CDR2 is FQGNSA.

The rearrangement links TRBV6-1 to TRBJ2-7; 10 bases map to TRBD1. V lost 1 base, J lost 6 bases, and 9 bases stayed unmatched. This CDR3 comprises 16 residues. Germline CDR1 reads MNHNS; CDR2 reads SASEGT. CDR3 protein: CASSEEGGQGRIEQYF. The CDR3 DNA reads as TGTGCCAGCAGTGAAGAAGGGGGACAGGGGCGGATCGAGCAGTACTTC.

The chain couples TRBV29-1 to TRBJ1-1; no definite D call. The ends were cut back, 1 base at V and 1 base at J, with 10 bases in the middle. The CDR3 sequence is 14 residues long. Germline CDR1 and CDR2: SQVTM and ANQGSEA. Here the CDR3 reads CSVEAPVSNTEAFF. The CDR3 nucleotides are TGCAGCGTTGAAGCGCCAGTTTCGAACACTGAAGCTTTCTTT.

CDR3 DNA: TGTGCCATCAGTGACAACGTACTAGCTCCCTCCTACGAGCAGTACTTC. Translation: CAISDNVLAPSYEQYF. This rearrangement joins TRBV10-3 to TRBJ2-7; D possibly corresponds to TRBD2 (6 bases). In germline, CDR1 is ENHRY, CDR2 SYGVKD. Trimming took 3 bases from V and 0 from J, leaving 15 bases between them. The CDR3 is 16 residues long.

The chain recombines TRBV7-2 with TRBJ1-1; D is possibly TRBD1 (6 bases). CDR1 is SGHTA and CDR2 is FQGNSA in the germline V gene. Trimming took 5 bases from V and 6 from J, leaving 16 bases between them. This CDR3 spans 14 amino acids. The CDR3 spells CASSKGGAQAEAFF. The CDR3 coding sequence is TGTGCCAGCAGCAAAGGGGGGGCGCAGGCTGAAGCTTTCTTT.

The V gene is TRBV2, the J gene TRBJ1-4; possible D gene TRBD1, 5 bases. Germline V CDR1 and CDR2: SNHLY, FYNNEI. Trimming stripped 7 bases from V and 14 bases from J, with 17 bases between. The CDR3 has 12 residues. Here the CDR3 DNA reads TGTGCCAGCACTCTTGGGGGGTCGTCGCTGTTTTTT. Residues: CASTLGGSSLFF. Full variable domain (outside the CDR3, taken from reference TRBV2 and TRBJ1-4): EPEVTQTPSHQVTQMGQEVILRCVPISNHLYFYWYRQILGQKVEFLVSFYNNEISEKSEIFDDQFSVERPDGSNFTLKIRSTKLEDSAMYFCASTLGGSSLFFGSGTQLSVL.

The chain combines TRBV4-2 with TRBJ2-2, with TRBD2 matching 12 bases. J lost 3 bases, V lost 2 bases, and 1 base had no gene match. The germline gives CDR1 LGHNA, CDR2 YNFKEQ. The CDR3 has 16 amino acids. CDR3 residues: CASSQRLAGDTGELFF. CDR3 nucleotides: TGTGCCAGCAGCCAAAGACTAGCGGGAGACACCGGGGAGCTGTTTTTT.

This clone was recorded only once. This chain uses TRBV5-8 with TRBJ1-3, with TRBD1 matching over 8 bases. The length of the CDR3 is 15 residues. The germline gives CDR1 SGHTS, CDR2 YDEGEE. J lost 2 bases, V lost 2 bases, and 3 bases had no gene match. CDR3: CASSFGQGTGNTIYF. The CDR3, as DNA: TGTGCCAGCAGCTTCGGACAGGGAACTGGAAACACCATATATTTT.